Below are 10 T cell receptor beta chains sequenced from a single sample in a study of radiation and T cells in renal cell carcinoma. Treatment in this sample: 15 Gy SBRT to primary tumor, nephrectomy 4 weeks later. Produced via immunoSEQ multiplex PCR; TCRdb's table is partial and in-frame only. The sample carries approximately 23,000 clones, about half recorded once. Sample: tumor tissue, taken from a patient whose treatment included radiotherapy and nephrectomy. These receptors all come from a woman between 45 and 60 years old with renal cell carcinoma.

This clone was picked up one time. The rearrangement uses TRBV10-1 and TRBJ2-2; the D is unclear. This CDR3 is 15 amino acids long. Germline CDR1 and CDR2: WNHNN and SYGVQD (reference sequence). The V end lost 2 bases, the J end lost 2 bases, and 9 bases lay between the germline ends. CDR3 DNA: TGCGCCAGCAGTGAGCTCCGACTTAACACCGGGGAGCTGTTTTTT. Translated, it gives CASSELRLNTGELFF.

The chain employs TRBV5-6 and TRBJ1-1; D not certain. V lost 1 base and J lost 5, with 6 bases in between. Germline V lookup: CDR1 SGHDT, CDR2 YYEEEE. The CDR3 length is 12 residues. The CDR3 DNA reads as TGTGCCAGCAGCTTGCCGTTAACTGAAGCTTTCTTT. Protein: CASSLPLTEAFF.

This rearrangement joins TRBV7-2 to TRBJ2-5; 10 bases match TRBD2. The trim removed 4 bases at V and 2 bases at J, leaving 4 bases unmatched. Germline lookup yields CDR1 SGHTA and CDR2 FQGNSA. The CDR3 runs 15 residues. The chain's CDR3 is CASSSSGGRQETQYF. In nucleotides, the CDR3 is TGTGCCAGCAGCTCTAGCGGGGGCCGGCAAGAGACCCAGTACTTC.

V usage is TRBV6-5 and J usage is TRBJ2-7; 9 bases match TRBD1. Trimming removed 5 bases from V and 3 bases from J; junction bases left unmatched: 5. The CDR3 runs 14 residues. The germline V gene has CDR1 MNHEY and CDR2 SVGAGI. The CDR3 protein is CASSPGTGNYEQYF. Here the CDR3 DNA reads TGTGCCAGCAGTCCCGGGACAGGGAACTACGAGCAGTACTTC.

CDR3 DNA sequence: TGCGCCAGCAGCCCCAGGGACACACAGCCCAATGAGCAGTTCTTC. Amino acid sequence: CASSPRDTQPNEQFF. V gene TRBV4-3 combines with J gene TRBJ2-1; a weak D match, TRBD1 (6 bases). The V end was cut by 4 bases, the J end by 6 bases, with 16 bases between. Per the germline V gene, CDR1 is LGHNA and CDR2 is YSLEER. The CDR3 has 15 residues.

This clone came up a few times. The V and J genes are TRBV19 and TRBJ2-7, with D unclear. Germline values: CDR1 LNHDA, CDR2 SQIVND (reference sequence). The CDR3 totals 13 residues. Trimming took 3 bases from V and 1 from J, leaving 7 bases between them. CDR3 sequence (DNA): TGTGCCAGTAGTATCGGGCTATCCTACGAGCAGTACTTC. It specifies CASSIGLSYEQYF.

By sample fraction, this clone is medium-sized (0.01 to 0.1%). V gene TRBV7-9 combines with J gene TRBJ1-2; D gene unclear. The CDR3 spans 14 residues. Germline V gene data show CDR1 as SEHNR and CDR2 as FQNEAQ (reference sequence). Trimming took 1 base from V and 7 from J, leaving 13 bases between them. CDR3: CASSLGGRRLGYTF. The CDR3, as DNA: TGTGCCAGCAGCTTAGGAGGCCGCCGTCTTGGCTACACCTTC.

This clone was detected ten times or more. The chain couples TRBV7-2 to TRBJ1-5, with D tentatively TRBD1 (6 bases). V lost 5 bases and J 3 bases, leaving 20 bases between the germline ends. This CDR3 contains 17 residues. Per the germline V gene, CDR1 is SGHTA and CDR2 is FQGNSA. This CDR3 reads CASSPNRVQGNNQPQHF. The CDR3 DNA is TGTGCCAGCAGCCCAAACAGGGTCCAGGGAAACAATCAGCCCCAGCATTTT. Complete variable domain (other parts from reference TRBV7-2 and TRBJ1-5): GAGVSQSPSNKVTEKGKDVELRCDPISGHTALYWYRQSLGQGLEFLIYFQGNSAPDKSGLPSDRFSAERTGGSVSTLTIQRTQQEDSAVYLCASSPNRVQGNNQPQHFGDGTRLSIL.

This clone was detected only once. J is TRBJ2-2 and V is TRBV5-1, with a tentative D call TRBD2 (5 bases). From germline, CDR1 is SGHRS and CDR2 YFSETQ. V lost 3 bases and J lost 2, with 17 bases in between. The CDR3 is 17 residues long. CDR3 amino acids: CASSSLGVLLNTGELFF. CDR3 in DNA: TGCGCCAGCAGCTCCCTCGGGGTTTTGCTCAACACCGGGGAGCTGTTTTTT.

This clone appeared many times. This chain links TRBV4-2 with TRBJ2-1; 8 bases map to TRBD2. The CDR3 runs 16 residues. Germline V gives CDR1 LGHNA, CDR2 YNFKEQ. J gave up 7 bases and V 4 bases, and 12 bases lay outside the gene matches. CDR3 residues: CASSRTTSGEGNEQFF. In DNA form, the CDR3 reads TGTGCCAGCAGCCGCACAACTAGCGGCGAAGGGAATGAGCAGTTCTTC.